This paragraph reports one TCR beta chain. As yet, its antigen is unknown. The data belong to a study of shared clonotypes between healthy human individuals. Study results and caveats: Around 4.9% of naive CD4 clonotypes were shared across a few donors.

Using immunoSEQ multiplex PCR, the repertoire was profiled, and TCRdb retains in-frame clones only, with some absent. The table records approximately 710,000 clones, roughly 87% of them present only once. The source material was memory CD8+ T cells from PBMCs. Regarding subset: CD45RO+ cells pooled with CCR7-negative TemRA cells. This TCR was recovered from a man aged 18 to 30 in good health. Some clones in this sample may be carry-over from other donors' samples.

DNA of the CDR3: TGTGCCAGCAGCTTAACTAGCGGGAGCTACGAGCAGTACTTC. This sequence encodes CASSLTSGSYEQYF. J is TRBJ2-7 and V is TRBV7-9, with 11 bases that match TRBD2. This CDR3 spans 14 amino acids. V was clipped by 2 bases and J by 3 bases; unmatched bases: 0. Germline-derived CDR1 and CDR2 are SEHNR and FQNEAQ (reference sequence).